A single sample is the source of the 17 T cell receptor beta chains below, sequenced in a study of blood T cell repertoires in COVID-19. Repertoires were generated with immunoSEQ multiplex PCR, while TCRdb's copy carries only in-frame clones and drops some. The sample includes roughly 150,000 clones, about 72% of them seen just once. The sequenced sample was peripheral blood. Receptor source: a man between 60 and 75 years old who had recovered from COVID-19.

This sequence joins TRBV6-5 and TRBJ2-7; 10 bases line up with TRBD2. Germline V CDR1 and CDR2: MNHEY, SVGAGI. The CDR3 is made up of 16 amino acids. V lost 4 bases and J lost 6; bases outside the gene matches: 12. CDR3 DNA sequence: TGTGCCAGCAGTTCCTCTTCAAGCGGGGGGGCTCGCGAGCAGTACTTC. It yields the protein CASSSSSSGGAREQYF.

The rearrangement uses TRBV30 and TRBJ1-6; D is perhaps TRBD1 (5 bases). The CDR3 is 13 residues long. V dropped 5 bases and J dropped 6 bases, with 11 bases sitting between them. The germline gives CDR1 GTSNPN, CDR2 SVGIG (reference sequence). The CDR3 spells CAWDSTLNSPLHF. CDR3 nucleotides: TGTGCCTGGGACAGTACCCTTAATTCACCCCTCCACTTT.

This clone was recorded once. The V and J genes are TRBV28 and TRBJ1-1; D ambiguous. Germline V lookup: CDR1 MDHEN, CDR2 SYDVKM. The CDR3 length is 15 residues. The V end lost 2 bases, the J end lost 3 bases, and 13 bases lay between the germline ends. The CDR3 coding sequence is TGTGCCAGCAGTTTAGGTCTAGCAAGGGACACTGAAGCTTTCTTT. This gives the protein CASSLGLARDTEAFF. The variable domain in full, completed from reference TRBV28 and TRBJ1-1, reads DVKVTQSSRYLVKRTGEKVFLECVQDMDHENMFWYRQDPGLGLRLIYFSYDVKMKEKGDIPEGYSVSREKKERFSLILESASTNQTSMYLCASSLGLARDTEAFFGQGTRLTVV.

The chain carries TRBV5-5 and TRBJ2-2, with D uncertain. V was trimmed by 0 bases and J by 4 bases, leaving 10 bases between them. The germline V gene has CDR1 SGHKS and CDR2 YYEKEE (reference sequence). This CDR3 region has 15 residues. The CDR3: CASSLAPPGTGELFF. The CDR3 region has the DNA TGTGCCAGCAGCTTGGCGCCCCCGGGCACCGGGGAGCTGTTTTTT.

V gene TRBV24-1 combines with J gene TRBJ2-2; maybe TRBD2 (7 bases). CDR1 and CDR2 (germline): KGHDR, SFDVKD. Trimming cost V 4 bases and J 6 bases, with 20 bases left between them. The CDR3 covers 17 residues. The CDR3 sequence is CATSDHKVGGAAGELFF. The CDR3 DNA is TGTGCCACCAGTGACCATAAAGTAGGGGGGGCCGCCGGGGAGCTGTTTTTT.

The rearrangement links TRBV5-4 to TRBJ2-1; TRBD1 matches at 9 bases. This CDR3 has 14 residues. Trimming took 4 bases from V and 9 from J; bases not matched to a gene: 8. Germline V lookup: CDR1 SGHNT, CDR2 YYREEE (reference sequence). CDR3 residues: CASSRDRDAGEQFF. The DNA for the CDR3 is TGTGCCAGCAGCCGGGACAGGGATGCTGGTGAGCAGTTCTTC.

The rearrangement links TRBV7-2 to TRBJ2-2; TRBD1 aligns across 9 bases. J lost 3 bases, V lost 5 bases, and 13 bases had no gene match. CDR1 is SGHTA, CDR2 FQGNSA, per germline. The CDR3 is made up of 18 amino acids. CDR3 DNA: TGTGCCAGCAGCACACCGACAGGGGGTATAATCGACACCGGGGAGCTGTTTTTT. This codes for CASSTPTGGIIDTGELFF.

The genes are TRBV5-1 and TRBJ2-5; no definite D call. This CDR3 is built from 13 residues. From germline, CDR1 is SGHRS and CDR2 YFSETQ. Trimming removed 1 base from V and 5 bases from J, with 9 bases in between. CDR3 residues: CASSLSSRETQYF. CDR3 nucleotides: TGCGCCAGCAGCTTGTCTAGTCGGGAGACCCAGTACTTC.

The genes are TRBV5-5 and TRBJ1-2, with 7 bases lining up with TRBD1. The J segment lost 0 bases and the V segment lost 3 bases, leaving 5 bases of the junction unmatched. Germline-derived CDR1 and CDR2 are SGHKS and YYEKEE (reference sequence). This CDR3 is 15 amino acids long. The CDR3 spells CASSSRQGANYGYTF. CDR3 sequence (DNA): TGTGCCAGCAGCTCCCGGCAGGGGGCTAACTATGGCTACACCTTC.

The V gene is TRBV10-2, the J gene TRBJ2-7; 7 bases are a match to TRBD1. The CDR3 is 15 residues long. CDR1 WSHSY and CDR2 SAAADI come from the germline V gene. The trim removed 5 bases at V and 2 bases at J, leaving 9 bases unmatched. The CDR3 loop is CASSYAPDRAYEQYF. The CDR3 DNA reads TGCGCCAGCAGTTATGCCCCAGACAGGGCCTACGAGCAGTACTTC.

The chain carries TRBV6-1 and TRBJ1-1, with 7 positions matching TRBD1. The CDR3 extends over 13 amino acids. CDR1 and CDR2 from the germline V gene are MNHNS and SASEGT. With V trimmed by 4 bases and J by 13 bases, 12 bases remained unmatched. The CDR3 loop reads CASSAANGQGVFF. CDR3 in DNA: TGTGCCAGCAGTGCAGCAAATGGGCAGGGGGTTTTCTTT.

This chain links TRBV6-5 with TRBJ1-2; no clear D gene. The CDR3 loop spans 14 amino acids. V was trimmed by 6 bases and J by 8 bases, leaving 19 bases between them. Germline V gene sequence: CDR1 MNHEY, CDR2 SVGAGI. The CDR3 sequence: CASSPSGFSSGYTF. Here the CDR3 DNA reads TGTGCCAGCAGCCCGAGCGGGTTCAGCTCGGGCTACACCTTC.

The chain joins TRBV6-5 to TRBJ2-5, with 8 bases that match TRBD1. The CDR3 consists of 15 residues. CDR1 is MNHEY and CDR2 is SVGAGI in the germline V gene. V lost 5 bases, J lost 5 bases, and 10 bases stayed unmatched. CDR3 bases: TGTGCCAGCAGTCAACAGACAGGGGTTGCGGAGACCCAGTACTTC. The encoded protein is CASSQQTGVAETQYF.

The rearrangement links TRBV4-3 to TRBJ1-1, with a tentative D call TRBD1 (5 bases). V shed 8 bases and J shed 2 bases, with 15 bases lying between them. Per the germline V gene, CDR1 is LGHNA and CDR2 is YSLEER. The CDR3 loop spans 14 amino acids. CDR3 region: CASAYSDSNTEAFF. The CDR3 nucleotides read TGCGCCAGCGCCTATTCCGACAGCAACACTGAAGCTTTCTTT.

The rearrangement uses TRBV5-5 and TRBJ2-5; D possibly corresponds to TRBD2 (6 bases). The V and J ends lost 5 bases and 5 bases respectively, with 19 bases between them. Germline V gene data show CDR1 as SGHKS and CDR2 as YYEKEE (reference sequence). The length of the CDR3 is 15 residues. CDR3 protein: CASRQPGTGRETQYF. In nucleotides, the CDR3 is TGTGCCAGCAGACAGCCCGGGACTGGACGGGAGACCCAGTACTTC.

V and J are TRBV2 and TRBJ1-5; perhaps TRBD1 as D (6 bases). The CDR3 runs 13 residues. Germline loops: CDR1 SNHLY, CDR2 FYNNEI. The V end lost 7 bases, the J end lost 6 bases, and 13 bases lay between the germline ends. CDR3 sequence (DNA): TGTGCCAGCATAGGGGGATGGGGTCAGCCCCAGCATTTT. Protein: CASIGGWGQPQHF.

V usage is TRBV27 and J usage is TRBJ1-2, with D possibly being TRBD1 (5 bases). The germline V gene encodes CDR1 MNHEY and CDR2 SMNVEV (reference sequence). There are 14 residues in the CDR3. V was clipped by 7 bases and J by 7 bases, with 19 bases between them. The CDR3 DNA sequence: TGTGCCAGCAACGACCAGGGAAACGGTGGTGGCTACACCTTC. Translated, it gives CASNDQGNGGGYTF.